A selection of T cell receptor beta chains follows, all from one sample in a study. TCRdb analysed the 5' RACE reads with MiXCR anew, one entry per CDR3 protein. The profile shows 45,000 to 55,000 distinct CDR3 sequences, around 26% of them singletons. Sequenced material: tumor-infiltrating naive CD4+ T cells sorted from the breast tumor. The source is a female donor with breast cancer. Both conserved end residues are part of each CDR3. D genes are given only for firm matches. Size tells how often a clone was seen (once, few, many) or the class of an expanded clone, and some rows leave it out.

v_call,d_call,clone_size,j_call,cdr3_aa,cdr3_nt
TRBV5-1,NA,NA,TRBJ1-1,CASSSTPTNTEAFF,TGCGCCAGCAGCTCTACACCTACGAACACTGAAGCTTTCTTT
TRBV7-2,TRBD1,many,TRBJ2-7,CASSIQGQGAYEQYF,TGTGCCAGCAGCATACAGGGACAGGGGGCTTACGAGCAGTACTTC
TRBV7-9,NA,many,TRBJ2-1,CASTSGSYNEQFF,TGTGCCAGCACCTCAGGCTCCTACAATGAGCAGTTCTTC
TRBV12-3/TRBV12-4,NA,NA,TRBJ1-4,CASRLTPTTNEKLFF,TGTGCCAGCAGACTAACTCCTACAACTAATGAAAAACTGTTTTTT
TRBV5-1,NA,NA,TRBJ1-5,CASSDGRGINQPQHF,TGCGCCAGCAGCGACGGCAGGGGTATCAATCAGCCCCAGCATTTT
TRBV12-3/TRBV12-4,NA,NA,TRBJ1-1,CASSFGADTEAFF,TGTGCCAGCAGTTTTGGGGCGGACACTGAAGCTTTCTTT
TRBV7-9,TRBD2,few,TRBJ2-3,CASSVTSGRGLGADTQYF,TGTGCCAGCAGCGTAACTAGCGGGAGAGGTCTGGGGGCAGATACGCAGTATTTT
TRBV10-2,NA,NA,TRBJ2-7,CASSEVTIQGGSYEQYF,TGCGCCAGCAGTGAGGTAACCATACAAGGGGGCTCCTACGAGCAGTACTTC
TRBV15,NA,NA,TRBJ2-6,CATSERRGSAANVLTF,TGTGCCACCAGCGAGAGGAGAGGTTCCGCGGCCAACGTCCTGACTTTC
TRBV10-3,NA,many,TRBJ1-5,CAIAERGKPQHF,TGTGCCATCGCCGAGCGGGGGAAGCCCCAGCATTTT
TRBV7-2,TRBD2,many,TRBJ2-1,CASSSLGLAGVNEQFF,TGTGCCAGCAGCTCTCTGGGACTAGCGGGGGTCAATGAGCAGTTCTTC
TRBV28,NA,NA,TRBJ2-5,CASSSSQGKETQYF,TGTGCCAGCAGTTCGTCTCAGGGTAAAGAGACCCAGTACTTC
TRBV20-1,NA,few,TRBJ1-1,CSARSLWAPTRGTEAFF,TGCAGTGCTAGATCCCTTTGGGCGCCGACAAGGGGGACTGAAGCTTTCTTT
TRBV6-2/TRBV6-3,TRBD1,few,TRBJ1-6,CASSYPGTGASPLHF,TGTGCCAGCAGTTACCCCGGGACAGGGGCTTCACCCCTCCACTTT
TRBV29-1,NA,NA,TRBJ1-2,CSVDRDYGYTF,TGCAGCGTTGACAGGGACTATGGCTACACCTTC
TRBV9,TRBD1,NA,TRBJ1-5,CASSVVGEDRDIGNQPQHF,TGTGCCAGCAGCGTAGTAGGGGAAGACAGGGATATAGGCAATCAGCCCCAGCATTTT
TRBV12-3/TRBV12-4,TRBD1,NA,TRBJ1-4,CASSRDSAEKLFF,TGTGCCAGCAGCCGGGACAGCGCGGAAAAACTGTTTTTT
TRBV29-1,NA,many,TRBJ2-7,CSAREIYEQYF,TGCAGTGCCCGAGAGATCTACGAGCAGTACTTC
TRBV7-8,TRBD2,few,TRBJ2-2,CASSLARLAGVSNTGELFF,TGTGCCAGCAGCTTAGCGAGACTAGCGGGAGTCTCGAACACCGGGGAGCTGTTTTTT
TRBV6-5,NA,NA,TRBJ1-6,CASSPARGDAPLHF,TGTGCCAGCAGTCCGGCCCGTGGGGACGCACCCCTCCACTTT
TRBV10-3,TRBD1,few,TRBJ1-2,CAISAGQASGYTF,TGTGCCATCAGTGCGGGACAGGCCTCTGGCTACACCTTC
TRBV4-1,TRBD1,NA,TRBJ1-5,CASSQTRDRGIRPQHF,TGCGCCAGCAGCCAGACACGGGACAGGGGTATTAGGCCCCAGCATTTT
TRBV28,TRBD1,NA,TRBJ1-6,CASLTGTGWSPLHF,TGTGCCAGCCTTACCGGGACAGGGTGGTCACCCCTCCACTTT
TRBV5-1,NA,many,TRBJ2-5,CASSLAAYQETQYF,TGCGCCAGCAGCTTGGCCGCCTACCAAGAGACCCAGTACTTC
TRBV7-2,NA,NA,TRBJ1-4,CASSLDLGGEKLFF,TGTGCCAGCAGCTTGGACCTCGGGGGGGAAAAACTGTTTTTT
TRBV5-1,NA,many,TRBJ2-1,CASSSGTHNEQFF,TGCGCCAGCAGCTCCGGGACCCACAATGAGCAGTTCTTC
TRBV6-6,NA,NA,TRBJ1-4,CASSLTTNEKLFF,TGTGCCAGCAGCCTTACAACTAATGAAAAACTGTTTTTT
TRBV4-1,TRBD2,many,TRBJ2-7,CASSQGGLAFSYEQYF,TGCGCCAGCAGCCAAGGGGGACTAGCGTTTTCCTACGAGCAGTACTTC
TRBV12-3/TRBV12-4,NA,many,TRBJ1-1,CASGERTEAFF,TGTGCCAGCGGGGAGCGGACTGAAGCTTTCTTT
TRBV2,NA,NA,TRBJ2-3,CASSEAGSPGTQYF,TGTGCCAGCAGTGAAGCGGGCTCCCCGGGGACGCAGTATTTT
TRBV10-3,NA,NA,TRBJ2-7,CAISAALNPYEQYF,TGTGCCATCAGTGCGGCGTTAAATCCCTACGAGCAGTACTTC
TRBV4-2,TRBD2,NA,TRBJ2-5,CASSLGVAGPQETQYF,TGTGCCAGCAGCCTAGGGGTAGCGGGGCCACAAGAGACCCAGTACTTC
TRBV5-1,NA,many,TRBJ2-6,CASRSSGANVLTF,TGCGCCAGCAGGAGCTCTGGGGCCAACGTCCTGACTTTC
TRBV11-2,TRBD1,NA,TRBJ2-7,CASSPQLGQSTYEQYF,TGTGCCAGCAGCCCTCAGTTGGGACAGTCAACCTACGAGCAGTACTTC
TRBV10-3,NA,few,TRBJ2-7,CATNQGREQYF,TGTGCCACCAACCAAGGGCGGGAGCAGTACTTC
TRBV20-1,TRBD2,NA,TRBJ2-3,CSARVRSAGGGYLADTQYF,TGCAGTGCTAGAGTGCGTTCAGCGGGAGGCGGTTATCTGGCAGATACGCAGTATTTT
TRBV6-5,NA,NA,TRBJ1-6,CASSYRSRASPLHF,TGTGCCAGCAGTTACCGCAGCAGGGCTTCACCCCTCCACTTT
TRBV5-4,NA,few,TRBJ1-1,CASSWRDTEAFF,TGTGCCAGCAGCTGGAGGGACACTGAAGCTTTCTTT
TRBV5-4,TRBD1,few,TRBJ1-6,CASSTDRGSNSPLHF,TGTGCCAGCAGCACGGACAGGGGGTCTAATTCACCCCTCCACTTT
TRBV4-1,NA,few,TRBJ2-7,CASSQGGNSYEQYF,TGCGCCAGCAGCCAAGGTGGGAACTCCTACGAGCAGTACTTC
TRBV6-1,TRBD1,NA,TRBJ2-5,CASRDRGWRETQYF,TGTGCCAGCAGAGACAGGGGTTGGAGAGAGACCCAGTACTTC
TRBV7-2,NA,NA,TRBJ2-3,CASSLAGLGTDTQYF,TGTGCCAGCAGCTTAGCGGGCTTGGGCACAGATACGCAGTATTTT
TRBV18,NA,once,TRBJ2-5,CASSPVRETQYF,TGTGCCAGCTCGCCGGTTCGGGAGACCCAGTACTTC
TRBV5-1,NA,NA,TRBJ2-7,CASSAGGAKEQYF,TGCGCCAGCAGCGCAGGAGGGGCGAAAGAGCAGTACTTC
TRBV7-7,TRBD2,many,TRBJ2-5,CASSLGRGETQYF,TGTGCTAGCAGCCTAGGGAGGGGAGAGACCCAGTACTTC
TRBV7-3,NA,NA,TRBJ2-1,CASSFGGTQKESEQFF,TGTGCCAGCAGCTTCGGTGGGACTCAAAAAGAGAGTGAGCAGTTCTTC